The next 25 T cell receptor beta chains were all read from a single sample in a study of control samples from healthy donors and cancer patients. Repertoires were generated with immunoSEQ multiplex PCR, while TCRdb's copy carries only in-frame clones and drops some. Found here are around 50,000 clones, 80% to 90% of them singletons; the top ten hold approximately 2.8%. The sample consisted of PBMCs. The receptor set was obtained from a woman aged 45-65 years with lung cancer.

CDR3 sequence (DNA): TGTGCCAGTAAGCGGACACCAACAATGAACACTGAAGCTTTCTTT. Protein product: CASKRTPTMNTEAFF. The chain recombines TRBV19 with TRBJ1-1; D possibly corresponds to TRBD1 (5 bases). The V end lost 7 bases, the J end lost 0 bases, and 15 bases lay between the germline ends. The CDR3 totals 15 residues. Germline V CDR1 and CDR2: LNHDA, SQIVND (reference sequence).

In this sample, this clone turned up a few times. The chain joins TRBV7-3 to TRBJ1-1; TRBD1 matches at 7 bases. CDR3 length: 13 amino acids. CDR1 and CDR2 from the germline V gene are SGHTA and FQGTGA. The J segment lost 3 bases and the V segment lost 3 bases, leaving 1 base of the junction unmatched. Written as DNA, the CDR3 is TGTGCCAGCAGCTTGACAGGGTACACTGAAGCTTTCTTT. Translating it yields CASSLTGYTEAFF.

The V and J genes are TRBV28 and TRBJ1-3; D might be TRBD1 (6 bases). The CDR3 extends over 16 amino acids. Germline V gives CDR1 MDHEN, CDR2 SYDVKM. Trimming took 3 bases from V and 0 from J, leaving 12 bases between them. The CDR3 DNA follows: TGTGCCAGCAGTTTCCCGCGGACAGACTCTGGAAACACCATATATTTT. It codes for CASSFPRTDSGNTIYF.

The rearrangement uses TRBV7-2 and TRBJ1-1; tentatively, D is TRBD1 (5 bases). CDR3 length: 14 amino acids. V was pared by 5 bases and J by 0 bases, with 10 bases between. Germline-derived CDR1 and CDR2 are SGHTA and FQGNSA. The CDR3 reads CASSLGPMNTEAFF. CDR3 nucleotide sequence: TGTGCCAGCAGCCTGGGACCCATGAACACTGAAGCTTTCTTT.

The chain uses TRBV7-2 and TRBJ2-3, with D hard to call. CDR1 SGHTA and CDR2 FQGNSA come from the germline V gene. The V end lost 6 bases, the J end lost 0 bases, and 10 bases lay between the germline ends. The CDR3 extends over 14 amino acids. Written as DNA, the CDR3 is TGTGCCAGCAGACAAGAGGTCAGCACAGATACGCAGTATTTT. This sequence encodes CASRQEVSTDTQYF.

The V and J genes are TRBV27 and TRBJ2-7; a weak D match, TRBD2 (6 bases). The germline V gene encodes CDR1 MNHEY and CDR2 SMNVEV (reference sequence). The CDR3 contains 13 residues. V was pared by 5 bases and J by 4 bases, with 12 bases between. The DNA for the CDR3 is TGTGCCAGCAGTCCAATTGGGGGGTACGAGCAGTACTTC. Amino acid sequence: CASSPIGGYEQYF.

The chain recombines TRBV29-1 with TRBJ2-3; D call uncertain. The length of the CDR3 is 11 residues. V was pared by 4 bases and J by 10 bases, with 12 bases between. The V gene's germline CDR1 is SQVTM and CDR2 ANQGSEA. Here the CDR3 reads CSVVVGLAQYF. The CDR3 region has the DNA TGCAGCGTTGTGGTCGGTCTGGCGCAGTATTTT.

The genes are TRBV9 and TRBJ1-6; no clear D gene. This CDR3 comprises 14 residues. Germline assignment: CDR1 SGDLS and CDR2 YYNGEE. Trimming stripped 0 bases from V and 7 bases from J, with 8 bases between. This CDR3 reads CASSVGSSNSPLHF. As DNA, the CDR3 is TGTGCCAGCAGCGTAGGCAGCTCCAATTCACCCCTCCACTTT.

This chain connects TRBV11-2 to TRBJ1-2; no clear D. CDR1 and CDR2 from the germline V gene are SGHAT and FQNNGV. There are 14 residues in the CDR3. V was trimmed by 1 base and J by 0 bases, leaving 6 bases between them. As DNA, the CDR3 is TGTGCCAGCAGCTTAGCGACACCTAACTATGGCTACACCTTC. This codes for CASSLATPNYGYTF. Full variable domain (missing parts from reference TRBV11-2 and TRBJ1-2): EAGVAQSPRYKIIEKRQSVAFWCNPISGHATLYWYQQILGQGPKLLIQFQNNGVVDDSQLPKDRFSAERLKGVDSTLKIQPAKLEDSAVYLCASSLATPNYGYTFGSGTRLTVV.

CDR3 loop: CASRVRGEQYF. The DNA for the CDR3 is TGTGCCAGCAGGGTCAGGGGGGAGCAGTACTTC. J is TRBJ2-7 and V is TRBV28, with 7 bases identical to TRBD1. The V gene's germline CDR1 is MDHEN and CDR2 SYDVKM. The V segment lost 6 bases and the J segment 7 bases; nucleotides outside the gene matches: 3. There are 11 residues in the CDR3.

The CDR3 sequence is CASSQSYSSTNYGYTF. CDR3 coding DNA: TGCGCCAGCAGCCAATCTTACTCCAGCACTAACTATGGCTACACCTTC. The V and J genes are TRBV4-3 and TRBJ1-2; D is unresolved. The CDR3 spans 16 residues. Germline values: CDR1 LGHNA, CDR2 YSLEER. Between the trimmed V and J ends, which lost 2 bases and 0 bases, there was a span of 13 bases.

The V call is TRBV11-2, the J call TRBJ1-3, with a weak D call TRBD1 (5 bases). CDR1 and CDR2 from the germline V gene are SGHAT and FQNNGV. Trimming removed 3 bases from V and 6 bases from J, with 12 bases in between. The CDR3 totals 14 residues. The CDR3 sequence is CASSLGTRLNTIYF. The DNA for the CDR3 is TGTGCCAGCAGCTTGGGGACCCGATTAAACACCATATATTTT.

The table lists this clone with a few counts. This chain connects TRBV5-1 to TRBJ1-6; the match to TRBD1 covers 10 bases. Germline values: CDR1 SGHRS, CDR2 YFSETQ. The length of the CDR3 is 15 residues. J was trimmed by 8 bases and V by 4 bases; bases with no gene match: 6. CDR3 sequence reads: CASSLPDRGDSPLHF. In DNA, the CDR3 is TGCGCCAGCAGCCTGCCGGACAGGGGGGATTCACCCCTCCACTTT.

The V gene is TRBV10-2, the J gene TRBJ1-2; a possible D gene is TRBD1 (5 bases). The CDR3 runs 15 residues. Germline assignment: CDR1 WSHSY and CDR2 SAAADI. V was trimmed by 6 bases and J by 7 bases, leaving 21 bases between them. The CDR3 nucleotides read TGCGCCAGCAGAGAAGCAGGGCGTGAAGAAGGTGGCTACACCTTC. Protein sequence: CASREAGREEGGYTF.

V usage is TRBV2 and J usage is TRBJ1-5; D gene ambiguous. The CDR3 totals 14 residues. Germline loops: CDR1 SNHLY, CDR2 FYNNEI. The V and J ends lost 5 bases and 7 bases respectively, with 15 bases between them. The CDR3 DNA follows: TGTGCCAGCAGTTATCAGGTATTCGAACAGCCCCAGCATTTT. It encodes CASSYQVFEQPQHF.

This clone was recorded a few times. The J gene is TRBJ1-2, the V gene TRBV5-1, with a weak D call TRBD1 (6 bases). Trimming removed 0 bases from V and 4 bases from J, with 16 bases in between. Germline V gene data show CDR1 as SGHRS and CDR2 as YFSETQ. CDR3 size: 16 residues. The CDR3 sequence: CASSLESAQDSYGYTF. The CDR3, as DNA: TGCGCCAGCAGCTTGGAATCGGCCCAGGACAGCTATGGCTACACCTTC.

This clone was observed a few times. This chain's CDR3 is CASSLQGANNQPQHF. DNA for the CDR3: TGTGCCAGCAGTTTACAGGGCGCCAACAATCAGCCCCAGCATTTT. The gene calls are TRBV6-6 and TRBJ1-5, with D maybe TRBD1 (6 bases). This CDR3 has 15 residues. Germline CDR1 MNHNY, CDR2 SVGAGI (reference sequence). Deletions cut 4 bases from V and 3 bases from J, with 13 bases between.

The J gene is TRBJ1-5, the V gene TRBV12-3 or TRBV12-4; D is ambiguous. The V and J ends lost 5 bases and 9 bases respectively, with 14 bases between them. The CDR3 runs to 13 residues. CDR3 sequence: CASSQDRVWPQHF. In DNA form, the CDR3 reads TGTGCCAGCAGTCAGGACCGTGTGTGGCCCCAGCATTTT.

The J gene is TRBJ2-1, the V gene TRBV19; the match to TRBD1 covers 7 bases. This CDR3 is 14 amino acids long. From germline, CDR1 is LNHDA and CDR2 SQIVND (reference sequence). Losses at the gene ends were 3 bases for V and 6 bases for J; bases not matched to a gene: 5. CDR3 residues: CASSIRDSLNEQFF. The DNA for the CDR3 is TGTGCCAGTAGTATTAGGGACAGCCTCAATGAGCAGTTCTTC.

This clone was seen more than once but under ten times. This chain uses TRBV5-4 with TRBJ2-5, with no clear D. CDR1 is SGHNT, CDR2 YYREEE, per germline (reference sequence). Trimming removed 4 bases at V and 3 bases at J, with 10 bases between. This CDR3 has 13 residues. The CDR3 sequence is CASSQLREETQYF. CDR3 in DNA: TGTGCCAGCAGCCAACTCAGAGAAGAGACCCAGTACTTC.

V is TRBV5-1 and J is TRBJ1-1; TRBD1 matches at 9 bases. The CDR3 runs 16 residues. Looked up from germline, CDR1 is SGHRS and CDR2 is YFSETQ. The junction had 11 bases not matched to a gene; V was cut back by 4 bases and J by 4 bases. Written as DNA, the CDR3 is TGCGCCAGCAGCCTATTAACAGGGGGCCGGGGCACTGAAGCTTTCTTT. It specifies CASSLLTGGRGTEAFF.

The chain employs TRBV5-8 and TRBJ1-2, with a tentative D call TRBD1 (6 bases). CDR1 and CDR2 (germline): SGHTS, YDEGEE. V was shortened by 4 bases and J by 2 bases, with 9 bases between the two germline ends. This CDR3 region has 13 residues. In nucleotides, the CDR3 is TGTGCCAGCAGCCTCGGACAGAACTATGGCTACACCTTC. Its protein product is CASSLGQNYGYTF.

This chain joins TRBV6-5 and TRBJ2-1; D is uncertain. This CDR3 region has 12 residues. V was cut by 6 bases and J by 4 bases, with 7 bases left in between. Germline V gene sequence: CDR1 MNHEY, CDR2 SVGAGI. The CDR3 is CASSKGYNEQFF. Here the CDR3 DNA reads TGTGCCAGCAGCAAGGGTTACAATGAGCAGTTCTTC.

The table lists this clone with a count of one. This chain joins TRBV7-9 and TRBJ1-6; D uncertain. The length of the CDR3 is 14 residues. V shed 1 base and J shed 7 bases, with 8 bases lying between them. The germline V gene encodes CDR1 SEHNR and CDR2 FQNEAQ (reference sequence). Written as DNA, the CDR3 is TGTGCCAGCAGCTTAGTCGACCCAAATTCACCCCTCCACTTT. Residues: CASSLVDPNSPLHF.

The chain carries TRBV6-2 or TRBV6-3 and TRBJ2-3; 10 nucleotides agree with TRBD2. This CDR3 has 16 residues. The ends lost 2 bases at V and 7 bases at J; junction bases unmatched: 9. Germline V gene data show CDR1 as MNHEY and CDR2 as SVGEGT. CDR3 amino acids: CASSYMLAGDGYTQYF. The DNA of the CDR3 is TGTGCCAGCAGTTACATGCTAGCGGGGGATGGATATACGCAGTATTTT.